These 29 T cell receptor beta chains originate from one sample sequenced in a study of T cell responses to AZD1222 COVID-19 vaccine. Repertoires were generated with immunoSEQ multiplex PCR, while TCRdb's copy carries only in-frame clones and drops some. The data hold more than 90,000 clones, with 85% to 90% observed a single time. The source was peripheral blood, collected 28 days after the second AZD1222 dose. These receptors all stem from an adult who received the AZD1222 COVID-19 vaccine.

Only a few counts were recorded for this clone. The V call is TRBV7-9, the J call TRBJ2-7; D unresolved. Germline CDR1 SEHNR, CDR2 FQNEAQ (reference sequence). The CDR3 runs 15 residues. With 1 base removed from V and 5 bases from J, the gap between germline ends came to 15 bases. Here the CDR3 reads CASSLGARSVNEQYF. In DNA, the CDR3 is TGTGCCAGCAGCTTAGGGGCTAGAAGTGTCAACGAGCAGTACTTC.

This clone was counted a few times. The rearrangement links TRBV5-4 to TRBJ1-2; unclear D gene. Trimming cost V 4 bases and J 2 bases, with 18 bases left between them. Per the germline V gene, CDR1 is SGHNT and CDR2 is YYREEE (reference sequence). The CDR3 consists of 16 residues. CDR3 sequence: CASSQRPGQRNYGYTF. CDR3 DNA: TGTGCCAGCAGCCAGAGACCGGGCCAAAGAAACTATGGCTACACCTTC. Based on the CDR3 plus reference TRBV5-4 and TRBJ1-2, the full variable domain is ETGVTQSPTHLIKTRGQQVTLRCSSQSGHNTVSWYQQALGQGPQFIFQYYREEENGRGNFPPRFSGLQFPNYSSELNVNALELDDSALYLCASSQRPGQRNYGYTFGSGTRLTVV.

This clone was counted once. This chain connects TRBV6-1 to TRBJ2-5, with TRBD2 identical over 11 bases. This CDR3 has 15 amino acids. J was trimmed by 5 bases and V by 3 bases; bases with no gene match: 5. Per germline, CDR1 MNHNS and CDR2 SASEGT. The CDR3 protein is CASSELAGGGETQYF. CDR3 DNA: TGTGCCAGCAGTGAGCTAGCGGGAGGAGGTGAGACCCAGTACTTC.

The rearrangement joins TRBV28 to TRBJ2-1, with TRBD1 as a possible D gene (6 bases). Germline assignment: CDR1 MDHEN and CDR2 SYDVKM. This CDR3 has 16 residues. V shed 3 bases and J shed 4 bases, with 16 bases lying between them. The CDR3: CASSLGAGADYNEQFF. DNA of the CDR3: TGTGCCAGCAGTTTGGGGGCCGGCGCCGATTACAATGAGCAGTTCTTC.

The gene calls are TRBV7-8 and TRBJ2-1; D remains unclear. The CDR3 runs to 15 residues. Per germline, CDR1 SGHVS and CDR2 FQNEAQ. V dropped 2 bases and J dropped 6 bases, with 14 bases sitting between them. For the CDR3, the DNA is TGTGCCAGCAGCTTAAGTCTTTTAGGAGTCAATGAGCAGTTCTTC. Translation: CASSLSLLGVNEQFF.

This clone was detected only a few times. This sequence joins TRBV6-2 or TRBV6-3 and TRBJ2-7; D is unclear. Germline V gene data show CDR1 as MNHEY and CDR2 as SVGEGT. CDR3 length: 14 residues. The V gene lost 6 bases and the J gene lost 1 base, with 13 bases spanning the gap. CDR3 nucleotide sequence: TGTGCCAGCAGCAAAGACGGACCGTCCTACGAGCAGTACTTC. This sequence encodes CASSKDGPSYEQYF.

The chain employs TRBV18 and TRBJ1-6, with 8 nucleotides matching TRBD1. The junction had 14 bases not matched to a gene; V was cut back by 6 bases and J by 1 base. This CDR3 comprises 19 residues. Germline lookup yields CDR1 KGHSH and CDR2 LQKENI. CDR3 coding DNA: TGTGCCAGCTCCCCTCTCGGCAGGGGGCCCTCTTCCTATAATTCACCCCTCCACTTT. Amino acids: CASSPLGRGPSSYNSPLHF.

V usage is TRBV6-2 or TRBV6-3 and J usage is TRBJ2-7, with 7 bases aligning to TRBD1. The germline V gene encodes CDR1 MNHEY and CDR2 SVGEGT. The CDR3 length is 13 residues. The J segment lost 3 bases and the V segment lost 6 bases, leaving 5 bases of the junction unmatched. For the CDR3, the DNA is TGTGCCAGCAGCACAGGGGAAAACTACGAGCAGTACTTC. Its translation is CASSTGENYEQYF.

The chain has TRBV7-9 and TRBJ2-5; TRBD1 aligns across 7 bases. V lost 5 bases and J lost 3; bases outside the gene matches: 3. Per the germline V gene, CDR1 is SEHNR and CDR2 is FQNEAQ (reference sequence). This CDR3 spans 13 amino acids. The CDR3: CASSRQGKETQYF. The CDR3 region has the DNA TGTGCCAGCAGCCGACAGGGAAAAGAGACCCAGTACTTC.

The chain couples TRBV7-3 to TRBJ2-2; D unclear. The germline CDR1 and CDR2 sequences are SGHTA and FQGTGA. The CDR3 loop spans 13 amino acids. Trimming removed 2 bases at V and 4 bases at J, with 5 bases between. CDR3 DNA: TGTGCCAGCAGCTTATCCAGCACCGGGGAGCTGTTTTTT. Translating it yields CASSLSSTGELFF.

The V and J genes are TRBV5-1 and TRBJ1-2, with D possibly being TRBD1 (6 bases). This CDR3 has 14 residues. V was clipped by 1 base and J by 3 bases, with 10 bases between them. CDR1 is SGHRS, CDR2 YFSETQ, per germline. In DNA, the CDR3 is TGCGCCAGCAGCTTGACTAACAGGGACTATGGCTACACCTTC. This encodes CASSLTNRDYGYTF.

This clone has only one observation. The rearrangement links TRBV4-2 to TRBJ1-2; D may be TRBD1 (5 bases). Per the germline V gene, CDR1 is LGHNA and CDR2 is YNFKEQ. This CDR3 is built from 13 residues. Between the trimmed V and J ends, which lost 1 base and 8 bases, there was a span of 11 bases. The chain's CDR3 is CASSQASGKGYTF. The CDR3 region has the DNA TGTGCCAGCAGCCAAGCGTCAGGGAAGGGCTACACCTTC.

This clone appeared a single time. The chain employs TRBV6-5 and TRBJ2-3; D may be TRBD2 (5 bases). Between the trimmed V and J ends, which lost 8 bases and 6 bases, there was a span of 15 bases. Germline CDR1 and CDR2: MNHEY and SVGAGI. The CDR3 has 13 residues. The CDR3 loop reads CASLNLLGDTQYF. DNA for the CDR3: TGTGCCAGCTTAAACTTACTAGGGGATACGCAGTATTTT.

This chain uses TRBV7-9 with TRBJ1-2; unclear D gene. Germline V gene data show CDR1 as SEHNR and CDR2 as FQNEAQ (reference sequence). V dropped 1 base and J dropped 6 bases, with 12 bases sitting between them. The CDR3 has 14 residues. CDR3 DNA sequence: TGTGCCAGCAGCTTAGGTCAGGACGCCGATGGCTACACCTTC. It yields the protein CASSLGQDADGYTF.

The rearrangement links TRBV5-1 to TRBJ2-2, with unresolved D. Deletions cut 3 bases from V and 6 bases from J, with 12 bases between. Germline V gene lookup returns CDR1 SGHRS and CDR2 YFSETQ. CDR3 length: 14 residues. The CDR3 protein is CASSSESRAGELFF. The CDR3 DNA follows: TGCGCCAGCAGCTCTGAAAGTAGGGCCGGGGAGCTGTTTTTT.

The rearrangement links TRBV23-1 to TRBJ2-5; TRBD1 matches at 7 bases. TRBV23-1 falls under the ORF class, with uncertain function. With 6 bases clipped from V and 0 bases from J, the junction kept 4 bases outside the gene matches. This CDR3 region has 14 residues. As DNA, the CDR3 is TGCGCCAGCAGCCGGGACAGTCACCAAGAGACCCAGTACTTC. Its protein product is CASSRDSHQETQYF.

V usage is TRBV7-9 and J usage is TRBJ2-5; D uncertain. Germline V lookup: CDR1 SEHNR, CDR2 FQNEAQ (reference sequence). This CDR3 comprises 14 residues. V was clipped by 0 bases and J by 5 bases, with 10 bases between them. CDR3 region: CASSLAANVETQYF. The CDR3 DNA reads TGTGCCAGCAGCTTAGCCGCGAACGTGGAGACCCAGTACTTC.

The V call is TRBV18, the J call TRBJ2-2, with a possible D match to TRBD1 (6 bases). The CDR3 length is 16 residues. Trimming cost V 0 bases and J 7 bases, with 15 bases left between them. Germline V CDR1 and CDR2: KGHSH, LQKENI. The CDR3 loop reads CASSPPSSRGIGELFF. CDR3 nucleotides: TGTGCCAGCTCACCACCGTCGTCGAGGGGGATCGGGGAGCTGTTTTTT.

The genes are TRBV7-9 and TRBJ2-1; tentative D call: TRBD2 (5 bases). Trimming took off 3 bases at V and 10 bases at J, with 13 bases between the two ends. The CDR3 runs to 13 residues. Germline V gene data show CDR1 as SEHNR and CDR2 as FQNEAQ (reference sequence). This CDR3 is CASSFMRAEEQFF. In DNA form, the CDR3 reads TGTGCCAGCAGCTTTATGCGGGCGGAAGAGCAGTTCTTC.

The chain combines TRBV2 with TRBJ1-5, with D unclear. The CDR3 is 12 residues long. Trimming removed 0 bases from V and 6 bases from J, with 3 bases in between. Germline CDR1 reads SNHLY; CDR2 reads FYNNEI. CDR3 coding DNA: TGTGCCAGCAGTGAAGCGATTCAGCCCCAGCATTTT. This gives the protein CASSEAIQPQHF.

The V gene is TRBV5-1, the J gene TRBJ2-1; D uncertain. The ends were cut back, 2 bases at V and 0 bases at J, with 12 bases in the middle. Germline lookup yields CDR1 SGHRS and CDR2 YFSETQ. The CDR3 sequence is 16 residues long. CDR3 amino acids: CASSFSSRSSYNEQFF. Written as DNA, the CDR3 is TGCGCCAGCAGCTTCTCTTCGCGGAGCTCCTACAATGAGCAGTTCTTC.

V gene TRBV9 combines with J gene TRBJ2-1, with 7 bases aligning to TRBD2. Germline V gene data show CDR1 as SGDLS and CDR2 as YYNGEE. Losses at the gene ends were 0 bases for V and 7 bases for J; bases not matched to a gene: 10. The CDR3 is 16 residues long. DNA for the CDR3: TGTGCCAGCAGCGTAGCAAGCGGGGTCGGGCAGAATGAGCAGTTCTTC. It yields the protein CASSVASGVGQNEQFF.

The chain is built from TRBV21-1 and TRBJ1-5; the tabulated D call, TRBD1, remains unverified against the DNA. TRBV21-1 is a recognized pseudogene. CDR3 length: 16 residues. The CDR3, as DNA: TGTGCCAGCAGTCCTATTGGGACAGGGGGCAATCAGCCCCAGCATTTT. Protein: CASSPIGTGGNQPQHF.

The chain has TRBV25-1 and TRBJ2-1; TRBD1 aligns across 10 bases. This CDR3 is 15 amino acids long. V shed 6 bases, J shed 6 bases, and the junction held 8 bases outside the gene matches. CDR1 is MGHDK and CDR2 is SYGVNS in the germline V gene. CDR3 coding DNA: TGTGCCAGCAGCCGGACAGGGGGTGTATCCAATGAGCAGTTCTTC. Its protein product is CASSRTGGVSNEQFF.

In DNA form, the CDR3 reads TGCGCCAGCAGCTCGGGACAGATCAACAATGAGCAGTTCTTC. Its protein is CASSSGQINNEQFF. The rearrangement uses TRBV5-1 and TRBJ2-1; 7 bases fit TRBD1. Germline values: CDR1 SGHRS, CDR2 YFSETQ. Trimming cost V 3 bases and J 5 bases; bases outside gene matches: 5. CDR3 size: 14 residues.

This rearrangement joins TRBV6-2 or TRBV6-3 to TRBJ2-7, with 12 bases identical to TRBD2. The CDR3 totals 19 residues. J was trimmed by 6 bases and V by 5 bases; bases with no gene match: 20. Germline lookup yields CDR1 MNHEY and CDR2 SVGEGT. The CDR3, as DNA: TGTGCCAGCAGTCTACATACTCGCCTTCTAGCGGGGGGGAGAGGCGAGCAGTACTTC. It specifies CASSLHTRLLAGGRGEQYF.

The genes are TRBV19 and TRBJ1-2, with D possibly being TRBD1 (5 bases). Germline V gene data show CDR1 as LNHDA and CDR2 as SQIVND (reference sequence). Trimming left V 7 bases short and J 8 bases short, with 14 bases between. CDR3 length: 12 residues. CDR3 region: CASNTRRGGYTF. As DNA, the CDR3 is TGTGCCAGTAATACCCGGAGGGGAGGCTACACCTTC.

The sample holds a few counts of this clone. The rearrangement uses TRBV11-2 and TRBJ1-4; 8 positions agree with TRBD1. Germline V gives CDR1 SGHAT, CDR2 FQNNGV. The CDR3 contains 14 residues. J was trimmed by 8 bases and V by 7 bases; bases with no gene match: 9. The CDR3 DNA sequence: TGTGCCAGCACCAGAGACAGGGGCGCGGAAAAACTGTTTTTT. Protein sequence: CASTRDRGAEKLFF.

The chain has TRBV11-3 and TRBJ2-5; maybe TRBD2 (7 bases). The CDR3 has 17 amino acids. CDR1 and CDR2 from the germline V gene are SGHNT and YENEEA. Trimming cost V 6 bases and J 1 base, with 21 bases left between them. The CDR3 DNA sequence: TGTGCCAGCAGTCGACAGGCAGGCGGGGGCTCCCAAGAGACCCAGTACTTC. The encoded protein is CASSRQAGGGSQETQYF.